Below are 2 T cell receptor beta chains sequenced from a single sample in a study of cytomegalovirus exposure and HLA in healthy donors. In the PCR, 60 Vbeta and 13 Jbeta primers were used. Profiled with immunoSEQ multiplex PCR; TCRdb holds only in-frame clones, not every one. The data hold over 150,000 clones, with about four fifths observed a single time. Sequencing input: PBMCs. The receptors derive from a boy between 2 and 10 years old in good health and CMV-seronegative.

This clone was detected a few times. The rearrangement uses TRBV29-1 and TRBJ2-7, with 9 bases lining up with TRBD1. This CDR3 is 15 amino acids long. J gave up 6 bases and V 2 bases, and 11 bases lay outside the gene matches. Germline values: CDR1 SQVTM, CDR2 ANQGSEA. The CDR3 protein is CSVEMAGQGVFEQYF. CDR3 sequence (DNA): TGCAGCGTTGAAATGGCGGGACAGGGCGTGTTCGAGCAGTACTTC.

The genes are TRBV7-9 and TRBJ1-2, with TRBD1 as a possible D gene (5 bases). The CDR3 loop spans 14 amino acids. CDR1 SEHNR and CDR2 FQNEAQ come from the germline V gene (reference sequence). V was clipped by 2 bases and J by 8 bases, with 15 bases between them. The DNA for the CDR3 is TGTGCCAGCAGCTTATTAGGAGGGGCGGGGGGCTACACCTTC. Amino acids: CASSLLGGAGGYTF.